A selection of T cell receptor beta chains follows, all from one sample in a study of shared T cell receptors in the human thymus. Data came from immunoSEQ multiplex PCR; TCRdb stores just in-frame clones and leaves some out. The sample contains about 610,000 clones, around nine tenths of which appear only once. The same data also went into a second study, on human thymus T cells.

Sequenced input: thymocytes. The source is a boy younger than two with a congenital heart defect. CDR3s include the opening cysteine and the closing phenylalanine or tryptophan. The D gene is left open where the match is weak. Size is omitted from some rows. Given values are once, few, many or a class for expanded clones.

J	size	D	V	length	CDR3	DNA
TRBJ2-1	-	-	TRBV6-1	14	CASSVNNSYNEQFF	TGTGCCAGCAGTGTTAATAACTCCTACAATGAGCAGTTCTTC
TRBJ2-5	once	TRBD1	TRBV27	17	CASSLSPETGFPETQYF	TGTGCCAGCAGTTTATCCCCCGAGACAGGGTTCCCGGAGACCCAGTACTTC
TRBJ1-5	-	-	TRBV2	14	CASSEQGNNQPQHF	TGTGCCAGCAGTGAACAGGGAAACAATCAGCCCCAGCATTTT
TRBJ2-1	-	TRBD1	TRBV13	16	CASSFQPGQGYNEQFF	TGTGCCAGCAGCTTCCAGCCGGGACAGGGGTACAATGAGCAGTTCTTC
TRBJ1-1	-	TRBD1	TRBV7-6	13	CASSLTGITEAFF	TGTGCCAGCAGCTTGACAGGGATAACTGAAGCTTTCTTT
TRBJ2-3	once	TRBD2	TRBV5-6	17	CASSPFLREVDTDTQYF	TGTGCCAGCAGCCCCTTTCTACGGGAGGTGGACACAGATACGCAGTATTTT
TRBJ2-1	few	TRBD2	TRBV14	19	CASSQKTANLAEVYNEQFF	TGTGCCAGCAGCCAGAAGACCGCCAACCTAGCGGAAGTCTACAATGAGCAGTTCTTC
TRBJ2-2	-	TRBD1	TRBV19	15	CATTLTGGFTGELFF	TGTGCCACCACCCTAACAGGGGGCTTCACCGGGGAGCTGTTTTTT
TRBJ2-1	-	TRBD2	TRBV15	18	CATSRDLLAGEDYNEQFF	TGTGCCACCAGCAGAGATTTACTAGCGGGGGAAGACTACAATGAGCAGTTCTTC
TRBJ1-2	-	-	TRBV7-9	18	CASSLAIGRQPRAYGYTF	TGTGCCAGCAGCTTAGCGATTGGGAGACAACCCCGGGCATATGGCTACACCTTC
TRBJ1-1	-	-	TRBV5-1	20	CASSLGDPRDSGEGNTEAFF	TGCGCCAGCAGCTTGGGGGACCCCCGGGACTCGGGCGAGGGCAACACTGAAGCTTTCTTT
TRBJ2-6	few	-	TRBV19	16	CASSIGTLNGANVLTF	TGTGCCAGTAGTATAGGGACATTAAATGGGGCCAACGTCCTGACTTTC
TRBJ2-7	-	-	TRBV25-1	13	CASAKYSSYEQYF	TGTGCCAGCGCCAAATACAGCTCCTACGAGCAGTACTTC
TRBJ2-5	-	TRBD1	TRBV4-3	15	CASSQPGQGVETQYF	TGCGCCAGCAGCCAGCCGGGACAGGGGGTAGAGACCCAGTACTTC
TRBJ1-1	-	TRBD1	TRBV29-1	17	CSVGDRPTKIMNTEAFF	TGCAGCGTTGGGGACAGGCCCACTAAAATAATGAACACTGAAGCTTTCTTT
TRBJ2-7	-	TRBD1	TRBV29-1	15	CSVEDQDRGLDEQYF	TGCAGCGTTGAAGATCAGGACAGGGGGCTGGACGAGCAGTACTTC
TRBJ1-1	-	TRBD1	TRBV28	16	CASRFPQTGGSTEAFF	TGTGCCAGCAGGTTCCCCCAAACAGGGGGGAGCACTGAAGCTTTCTTT
TRBJ2-1	-	-	TRBV7-2	16	CASSPRIRTSYNEQFF	TGTGCCAGCAGCCCCCGGATAAGGACTTCCTACAATGAGCAGTTCTTC
TRBJ1-4	-	TRBD1	TRBV14	15	CASSQEGGFDEKLFF	TGTGCCAGCAGCCAAGAAGGGGGCTTTGATGAAAAACTGTTTTTT
TRBJ2-5	-	-	TRBV4-2	15	CASSQERPAPGTQYF	TGTGCCAGCAGCCAAGAGAGACCGGCCCCAGGGACCCAGTACTTC
TRBJ1-1	-	-	TRBV27	15	CASSPRAGPRTEAFF	TGTGCCAGCAGCCCCAGGGCGGGGCCCCGCACTGAAGCTTTCTTT
TRBJ2-5	-	TRBD1	TRBV19	16	CASSLWGQPYQETQYF	TGTGCCAGTAGTCTGTGGGGACAGCCGTACCAAGAGACCCAGTACTTC
TRBJ2-1	-	TRBD2	TRBV14	19	CASSQAASRLAGAQNEQFF	TGTGCCAGCAGCCAAGCTGCATCCCGACTAGCGGGAGCCCAAAATGAGCAGTTCTTC
TRBJ2-7	once	TRBD1	TRBV5-6	15	CASSWDREIPYEQYF	TGTGCCAGCAGCTGGGACAGGGAAATCCCCTACGAGCAGTACTTC
TRBJ2-5	-	-	TRBV30	13	CAWSVRGRETQYF	TGTGCCTGGAGTGTACGGGGTAGGGAGACCCAGTACTTC
TRBJ2-7	once	TRBD2	TRBV5-6	16	CASSPAASGRAYEQYF	TGTGCCAGCAGCCCAGCCGCCAGCGGGAGGGCCTACGAGCAGTACTTC
TRBJ2-4	-	-	TRBV5-1	12	CASRSGKNIQYF	TGCGCCAGCAGATCCGGGAAAAACATTCAGTACTTC
TRBJ2-7	-	TRBD1	TRBV30	12	CAWTGGTYEQYF	TGTGCCTGGACAGGGGGTACCTACGAGCAGTACTTC